These 10 T cell receptor beta chains originate from one sample sequenced in a study of blood T cell dynamics during melanoma immunotherapy. Clones were sequenced by immunoSEQ multiplex PCR, and TCRdb holds only the in-frame ones, with some missing. The table records 17,000 or so clones, around 83% of them present only once. Time point defined: pre-treatment baseline. Material: blood, obtained from a patient treated with checkpoint blockade. Source of these receptors: a human donor with melanoma.

This clone was observed a handful of times. The V and J genes are TRBV4-1 and TRBJ1-6; D uncertain. The CDR3 consists of 14 residues. V shed 0 bases and J shed 7 bases, with 7 bases lying between them. Germline V CDR1 and CDR2: MGHRA, YSYEKL. CDR3 coding DNA: TGCGCCAGCAGCCAAGATGGGGAAAATTCACCCCTCCACTTT. This codes for CASSQDGENSPLHF.

This clone has a handful of counts. The chain combines TRBV2 with TRBJ2-5, with TRBD1 identical over 7 bases. V shed 8 bases and J 3 bases; nucleotides not matched to a gene: 15. Germline-derived CDR1 and CDR2 are SNHLY and FYNNEI. The CDR3 has 16 residues. The CDR3 is CASGSLPGQIEETQYF. Written as DNA, the CDR3 is TGTGCCAGCGGATCACTCCCGGGACAGATCGAAGAGACCCAGTACTTC.

This clone was seen more than once but under ten times. J is TRBJ2-1 and V is TRBV7-2, with TRBD2 matching 8 bases. J lost 0 bases, V lost 4 bases, and 8 bases had no gene match. The CDR3 covers 17 residues. Germline V lookup: CDR1 SGHTA, CDR2 FQGNSA. In nucleotides, the CDR3 is TGTGCCAGCAGCTACACACCCCTAGCGGGCTCCTACAATGAGCAGTTCTTC. Its protein is CASSYTPLAGSYNEQFF.

The gene calls are TRBV30 and TRBJ2-3; 10 bases match TRBD1. With V trimmed by 5 bases and J by 1 base, 3 bases remained unmatched. There are 14 residues in the CDR3. Germline assignment: CDR1 GTSNPN and CDR2 SVGIG (reference sequence). The CDR3 DNA sequence: TGTGCCTGGGCCGGGACAGGGGGCACAGATACGCAGTATTTT. Residues: CAWAGTGGTDTQYF.

The chain couples TRBV28 to TRBJ2-1; D is possibly TRBD2 (6 bases). The CDR3 loop spans 14 amino acids. Trimming took off 5 bases at V and 8 bases at J, with 16 bases between the two ends. Germline values: CDR1 MDHEN, CDR2 SYDVKM. The CDR3 reads CASSPWRARDEQFF. The CDR3 bases are TGTGCCAGCAGTCCCTGGAGGGCCAGAGATGAGCAGTTCTTC.

V and J are TRBV9 and TRBJ2-5; a possible D gene is TRBD1 (5 bases). The J call is uncertain, as TRBJ2-7 better fits the DNA end. Germline CDR1 and CDR2: SGDLS and YYNGEE. The CDR3 totals 13 residues. CDR3: CASSVDTTYEQYF. Written as DNA, the CDR3 is TGTGCCAGCAGCGTGGACACAACCTACGAGCAGTACTTC.

This clone was counted only a few times. This chain connects TRBV28 to TRBJ1-2; TRBD1 is a possible D gene (6 bases). CDR1 is MDHEN, CDR2 SYDVKM, per germline. This CDR3 region has 13 residues. Trimming stripped 6 bases from V and 7 bases from J, with 15 bases between. DNA of the CDR3: TGTGCCAGCAGCCTAGCCAGGGGAGCTGGCTACACCTTC. It translates to CASSLARGAGYTF.

J is TRBJ2-3 and V is TRBV11-1, with D perhaps assigned TRBD1 or TRBD2 (6 bases each). The germline gives CDR1 SGHAT, CDR2 FQDESV (reference sequence). The CDR3 totals 15 residues. Trimming cost V 5 bases and J 6 bases, with 18 bases left between them. The CDR3 spells CASSPRRGYADTQYF. CDR3 nucleotides: TGTGCCAGCAGCCCGCGGAGGGGGTATGCGGATACGCAGTATTTT.

This chain links TRBV19 with TRBJ2-5; 9 bases match TRBD2. The CDR3 is made up of 16 amino acids. J lost 6 bases, V lost 2 bases, and 10 bases had no gene match. From germline, CDR1 is LNHDA and CDR2 SQIVND (reference sequence). CDR3 loop: CASSISKASGIQTQYF. The CDR3, as DNA: TGTGCCAGTAGTATATCGAAGGCTAGCGGGATACAGACCCAGTACTTC.

The chain employs TRBV7-2 and TRBJ2-7; D gene uncertain. Per germline, CDR1 SGHTA and CDR2 FQGNSA. The CDR3 has 11 amino acids. Between the trimmed V and J ends, which lost 5 bases and 3 bases, there was a span of 5 bases. The CDR3 DNA follows: TGTGCCAGCAGCCAACTCTACGAGCAGTACTTC. Protein product: CASSQLYEQYF.